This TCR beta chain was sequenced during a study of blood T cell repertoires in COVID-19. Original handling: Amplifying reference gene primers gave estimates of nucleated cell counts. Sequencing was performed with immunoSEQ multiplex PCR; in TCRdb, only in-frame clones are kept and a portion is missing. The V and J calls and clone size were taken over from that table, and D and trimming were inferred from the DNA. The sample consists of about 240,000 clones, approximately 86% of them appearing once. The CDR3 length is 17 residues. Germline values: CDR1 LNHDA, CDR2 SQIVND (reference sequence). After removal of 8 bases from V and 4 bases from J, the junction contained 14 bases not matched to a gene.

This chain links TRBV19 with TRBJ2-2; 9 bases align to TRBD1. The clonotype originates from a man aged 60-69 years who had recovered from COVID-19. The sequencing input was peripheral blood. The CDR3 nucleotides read TGTGCCAGTCGTACCAAAATGGGACAGGGAGGCACCGGGGAGCTGTTTTTT. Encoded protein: CASRTKMGQGGTGELFF.